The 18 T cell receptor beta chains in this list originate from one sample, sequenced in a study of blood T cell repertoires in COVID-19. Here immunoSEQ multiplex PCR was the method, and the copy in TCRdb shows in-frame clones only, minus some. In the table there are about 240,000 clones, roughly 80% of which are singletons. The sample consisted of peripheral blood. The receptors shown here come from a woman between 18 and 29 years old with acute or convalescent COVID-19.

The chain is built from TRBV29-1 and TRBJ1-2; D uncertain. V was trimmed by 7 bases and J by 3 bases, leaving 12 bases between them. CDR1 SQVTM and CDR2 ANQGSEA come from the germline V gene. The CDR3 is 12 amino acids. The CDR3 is CSARFVDYGYTF. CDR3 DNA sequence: TGCAGCGCCCGGTTTGTCGACTATGGCTACACCTTC. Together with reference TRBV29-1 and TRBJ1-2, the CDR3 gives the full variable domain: SAVISQKPSRDICQRGTSLTIQCQVDSQVTMMFWYRQQPGQSLTLIATANQGSEATYESGFVIDKFPISRPNLTFSTLTVSNMSPEDSSIYLCSARFVDYGYTFGSGTRLTVV.

CDR3 DNA: TGTGCCAGTAGTATCCTTCCGGGACAGTCTAGCACAGATACGCAGTATTTT. Translating it yields CASSILPGQSSTDTQYF. The chain is built from TRBV19 and TRBJ2-3; 7 bases are a match to TRBD1. The CDR3 length is 17 residues. Germline assignment: CDR1 LNHDA and CDR2 SQIVND (reference sequence). J gave up 0 bases and V 3 bases, and 9 bases lay outside the gene matches.

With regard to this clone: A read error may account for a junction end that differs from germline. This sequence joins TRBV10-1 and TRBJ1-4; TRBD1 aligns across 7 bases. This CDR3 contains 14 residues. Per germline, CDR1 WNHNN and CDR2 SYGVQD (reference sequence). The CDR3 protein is CASSETGAKEKLFF. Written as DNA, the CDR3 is TGCGCCAGCAGTGAGACAGGGGCTAAGGAAAAACTGTTTTTT.

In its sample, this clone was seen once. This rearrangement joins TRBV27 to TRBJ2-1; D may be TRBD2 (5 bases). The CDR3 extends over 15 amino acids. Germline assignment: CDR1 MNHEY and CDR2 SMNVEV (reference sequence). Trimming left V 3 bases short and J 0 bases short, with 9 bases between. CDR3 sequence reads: CASSLGVSSYNEQFF. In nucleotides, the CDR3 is TGTGCCAGCAGTTTGGGAGTGTCCTCCTACAATGAGCAGTTCTTC.

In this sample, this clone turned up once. CDR3 protein: CASSNRAGGSYNEQFF. The CDR3 bases are TGTGCCAGCTCAAACCGAGCGGGAGGCTCCTACAATGAGCAGTTCTTC. The chain recombines TRBV18 with TRBJ2-1; TRBD2 aligns across 9 bases. From germline, CDR1 is KGHSH and CDR2 LQKENI. The CDR3 runs 16 residues. Losses at the gene ends were 5 bases for V and 0 bases for J; bases not matched to a gene: 5.

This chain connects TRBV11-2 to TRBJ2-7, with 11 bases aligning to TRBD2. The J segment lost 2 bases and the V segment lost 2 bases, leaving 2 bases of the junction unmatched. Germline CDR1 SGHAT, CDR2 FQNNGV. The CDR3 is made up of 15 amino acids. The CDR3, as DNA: TGTGCCAGCAGCTTACGACTAGCGGGAACCTACGAGCAGTACTTC. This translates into CASSLRLAGTYEQYF. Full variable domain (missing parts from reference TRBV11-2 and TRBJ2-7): EAGVAQSPRYKIIEKRQSVAFWCNPISGHATLYWYQQILGQGPKLLIQFQNNGVVDDSQLPKDRFSAERLKGVDSTLKIQPAKLEDSAVYLCASSLRLAGTYEQYFGPGTRLTVT.

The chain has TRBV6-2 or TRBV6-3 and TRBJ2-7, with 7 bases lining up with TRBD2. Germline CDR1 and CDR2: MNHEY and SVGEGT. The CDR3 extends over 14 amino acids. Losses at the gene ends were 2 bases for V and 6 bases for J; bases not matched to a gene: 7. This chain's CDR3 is CASSYAVGGSEQYF. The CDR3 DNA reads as TGTGCCAGCAGTTACGCTGTCGGCGGGAGCGAGCAGTACTTC.

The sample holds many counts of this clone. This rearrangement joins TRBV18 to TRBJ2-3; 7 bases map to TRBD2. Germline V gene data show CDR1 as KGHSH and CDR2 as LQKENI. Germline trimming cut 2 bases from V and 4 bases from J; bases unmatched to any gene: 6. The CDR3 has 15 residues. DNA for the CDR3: TGTGCCAGCTCACCAGGACTAGGTGTTGCAGATACGCAGTATTTT. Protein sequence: CASSPGLGVADTQYF.

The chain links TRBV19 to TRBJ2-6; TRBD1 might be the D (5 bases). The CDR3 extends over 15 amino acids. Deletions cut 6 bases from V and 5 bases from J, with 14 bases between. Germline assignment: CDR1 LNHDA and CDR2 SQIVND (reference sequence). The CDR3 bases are TGTGCCAGTAGCACCAGGGTGAGTAGGGCCAACGTCCTGACTTTC. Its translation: CASSTRVSRANVLTF.

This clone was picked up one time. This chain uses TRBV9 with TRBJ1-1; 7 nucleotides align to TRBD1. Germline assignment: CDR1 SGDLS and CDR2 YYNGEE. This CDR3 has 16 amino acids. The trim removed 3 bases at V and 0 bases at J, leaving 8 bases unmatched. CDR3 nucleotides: TGTGCCAGCAGCGCCCTCGGACAGGAAATGAACACTGAAGCTTTCTTT. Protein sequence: CASSALGQEMNTEAFF.

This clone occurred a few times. DNA of the CDR3: TGTGCCAGCTCACCACCCCAGGGCAATGAGCAGTTCTTC. Protein product: CASSPPQGNEQFF. The rearrangement uses TRBV18 and TRBJ2-1, with D maybe TRBD1 (5 bases). Germline values: CDR1 KGHSH, CDR2 LQKENI. The V gene lost 0 bases and the J gene lost 6 bases, with 6 bases spanning the gap. The length of the CDR3 is 13 residues.

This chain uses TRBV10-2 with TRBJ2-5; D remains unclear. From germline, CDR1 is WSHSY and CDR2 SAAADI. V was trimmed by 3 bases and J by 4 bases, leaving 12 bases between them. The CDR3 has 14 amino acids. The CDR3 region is CASSDSSRRETQYF. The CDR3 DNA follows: TGCGCCAGCAGTGACTCTTCGAGGCGAGAGACCCAGTACTTC.

CDR3: CASSPTSGTGGLNYGYTF. DNA of the CDR3: TGTGCCAGCAGCCCGACCTCCGGGACAGGGGGCCTAAACTATGGCTACACCTTC. The chain uses TRBV7-2 and TRBJ1-2; 12 bases are shared with TRBD1. The CDR3 has 18 amino acids. Germline CDR1 reads SGHTA; CDR2 reads FQGNSA. V shed 5 bases and J 2 bases; nucleotides not matched to a gene: 12.

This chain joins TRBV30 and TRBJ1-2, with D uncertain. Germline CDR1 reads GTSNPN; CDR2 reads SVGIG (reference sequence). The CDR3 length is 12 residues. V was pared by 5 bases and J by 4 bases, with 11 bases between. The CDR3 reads CAWDLGGYGYTF. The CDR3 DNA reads TGTGCCTGGGACCTAGGTGGCTATGGCTACACCTTC. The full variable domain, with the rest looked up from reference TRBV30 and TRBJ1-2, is SQTIHQWPATLVQPVGSPLSLECTVEGTSNPNLYWYRQAAGRGLQLLFYSVGIGQISSEVPQNLSASRPQDRQFILSSKKLLLSDSGFYLCAWDLGGYGYTFGSGTRLTVV.

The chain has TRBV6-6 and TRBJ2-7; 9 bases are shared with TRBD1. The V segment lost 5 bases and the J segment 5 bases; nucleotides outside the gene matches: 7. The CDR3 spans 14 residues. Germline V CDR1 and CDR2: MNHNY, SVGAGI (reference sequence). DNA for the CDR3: TGTGCCAGCAGTCCGGGACAGGGTAGAAACGAGCAGTACTTC. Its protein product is CASSPGQGRNEQYF.

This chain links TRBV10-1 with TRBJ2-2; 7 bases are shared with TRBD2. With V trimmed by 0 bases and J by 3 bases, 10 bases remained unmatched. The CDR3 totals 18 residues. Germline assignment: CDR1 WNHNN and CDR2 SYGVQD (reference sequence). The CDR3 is CASSESGGGRGDTGELFF. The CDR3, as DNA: TGCGCCAGCAGTGAGTCGGGAGGCGGGAGAGGCGACACCGGGGAGCTGTTTTTT.

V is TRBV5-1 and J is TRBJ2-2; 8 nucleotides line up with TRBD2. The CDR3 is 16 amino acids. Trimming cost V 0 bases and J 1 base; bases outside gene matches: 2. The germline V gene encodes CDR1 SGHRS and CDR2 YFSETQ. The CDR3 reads CASSLGGRLNTGELFF. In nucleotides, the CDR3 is TGCGCCAGCAGCTTGGGCGGGAGGCTGAACACCGGGGAGCTGTTTTTT.

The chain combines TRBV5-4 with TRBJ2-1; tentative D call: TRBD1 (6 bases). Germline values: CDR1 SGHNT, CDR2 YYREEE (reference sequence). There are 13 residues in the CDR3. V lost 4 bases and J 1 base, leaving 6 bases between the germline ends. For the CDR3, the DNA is TGTGCCAGCAGCGGGACATCCTACAATGAGCAGTTCTTC. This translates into CASSGTSYNEQFF.